This record concerns one T cell receptor (beta chain) sequence. Its antigen remains unidentified. The sample originates from a study of cytomegalovirus exposure and HLA in healthy donors. Study as a whole: A prior analysis found 117 million unique TCR beta sequences from 150 million to 200 million T cells.

PCR used 60 Vbeta primers and 13 Jbeta primers. The protocol was immunoSEQ multiplex PCR, while the TCRdb copy is restricted to in-frame clones and leaves out a portion. Here the sample table reports 140,000 or so clones. The germline V gene encodes CDR1 SGHRS and CDR2 YFSETQ. V lost 2 bases and J lost 0; bases outside the gene matches: 9. This CDR3 is 18 amino acids long. Overall study findings and caveats: Later work found most CMV-associated TCR beta chains apparently HLA-restricted. Later on, a genetic analysis was performed. It linked a missense variant in DCLRE1C with V- and J-gene trimming of TCR beta.

The sequenced material came from PBMCs. The V call is TRBV5-1, the J call TRBJ1-1; 11 nucleotides agree with TRBD1. This receptor was taken from a male donor in good health and CMV-seronegative. The CDR3 region is CASSLQPRTGGVNTEAFF. Written as DNA, the CDR3 is TGCGCCAGCAGCTTACAGCCTCGGACAGGGGGCGTGAACACTGAAGCTTTCTTT.